The entry below describes one T cell receptor (beta chain). The table came from immunoSEQ multiplex PCR; TCRdb's copy has only in-frame clones and leaves some out. The repertoire holds a few million clones, with 90% to 95% as singletons. The sample comes from a study of shared clonotypes between healthy human individuals. Germline CDR1 reads SGHNT; CDR2 reads YYREEE (reference sequence). There are 15 residues in the CDR3. V was pared by 0 bases and J by 2 bases, with 8 bases between. Donation came from healthy HIV-negative adults that had no recent acute infections or vaccinations. The chain carries TRBV5-4 and TRBJ2-2; D not certain. Sequencing was carried out using naive CD4+ T cells sorted from blood. Specified subset: CD45RA+ positively selected. The TCR was taken from a man aged 18 to 29 in good health. Written as DNA, the CDR3 is TGTGCCAGCAGCTTGGACCCTCTCAACACCGGGGAGCTGTTTTTT. Translating gives CASSLDPLNTGELFF.